This is a list of T cell receptor delta chains from one sample in a study of Vδ1+ human thymocytes. TCRdb reanalysed the multiplex PCR reads via CATT. The sample yields about 55,000 delta-chain clones, about a sixth seen once. The sample was Vdelta1+ gamma-delta thymocytes from the thymus. These receptors all come from a boy less than two years old who had congenital heart surgery. CDR3s leave out the opening cysteine and the closing phenylalanine or tryptophan. Each record gives: clone size, CDR3 length, J gene, V gene, CDR3 protein. A clone size is listed for some rows: how often the clone was seen (once, few, many), or a class if it is expanded.

clone size: -
CDR3 length: 17
J gene: TRDJ1
V gene: TRDV1
CDR3 protein: ALGDPWGIRGTYTDKLI

clone size: few
CDR3 length: 12
J gene: TRDJ1
V gene: TRDV1
CDR3 protein: ALGEILSAFELI

clone size: few
CDR3 length: 18
J gene: TRDJ1
V gene: TRAV29/DV5
CDR3 protein: ALGEGLDLGDTGRTDKLI

clone size: few
CDR3 length: 18
J gene: TRDJ1
V gene: TRDV1
CDR3 protein: ALGFVLPTISLSYTDKLI

clone size: -
CDR3 length: 14
J gene: TRDJ1
V gene: TRDV1
CDR3 protein: ALGKPGPPDTDKLI

clone size: -
CDR3 length: 24
J gene: TRDJ1
V gene: TRDV1
CDR3 protein: ALGEHTTVLPSVLGDTKPYTDKLI

clone size: few
CDR3 length: 17
J gene: TRDJ1
V gene: TRDV1
CDR3 protein: ALGEQRTSWGTHTDKLI

clone size: few
CDR3 length: 15
J gene: TRDJ1
V gene: TRDV1
CDR3 protein: ALGESQPGDNTDKLI

clone size: once
CDR3 length: 16
J gene: TRDJ1
V gene: TRDV2
CDR3 protein: ACGVRTGGYGVTDKLI

clone size: -
CDR3 length: 23
J gene: TRDJ1
V gene: TRDV1
CDR3 protein: ALGELPTLWGIRGSRRGHTDKLI

clone size: -
CDR3 length: 16
J gene: TRDJ1
V gene: TRDV1
CDR3 protein: ALGELLRSLGRIDKLI

clone size: -
CDR3 length: 14
J gene: TRDJ1
V gene: TRDV1
CDR3 protein: ALGEVPNRYTDKLI

clone size: -
CDR3 length: 16
J gene: TRDJ1
V gene: TRDV1
CDR3 protein: ALGVAPNGGPYTDKLI

clone size: few
CDR3 length: 18
J gene: TRDJ1
V gene: TRDV1
CDR3 protein: ALGEPCSYTGGLYTDKLI

clone size: -
CDR3 length: 21
J gene: TRDJ1
V gene: TRDV1
CDR3 protein: ALGYGTTLLVNGGPINTDKLI

clone size: few
CDR3 length: 16
J gene: TRDJ1
V gene: TRDV1
CDR3 protein: ALGATSCWGRCTDKLI

clone size: -
CDR3 length: 20
J gene: TRDJ1
V gene: TRDV1
CDR3 protein: ALGEGARESYWGIRGTDKLI

clone size: -
CDR3 length: 13
J gene: TRDJ1
V gene: TRDV3
CDR3 protein: AYFQTGGYGDKLI

clone size: few
CDR3 length: 17
J gene: TRDJ1
V gene: TRDV1
CDR3 protein: ALGDVSSCWGIDPDKLI

clone size: -
CDR3 length: 17
J gene: TRDJ1
V gene: TRDV1
CDR3 protein: ALGEAPFRLIRYTDKLI

clone size: few
CDR3 length: 10
J gene: TRDJ1
V gene: TRDV1
CDR3 protein: ALGELTDILI

clone size: -
CDR3 length: 18
J gene: TRDJ1
V gene: TRAV29/DV5
CDR3 protein: AASATFLLYWVGYTDKLI

clone size: -
CDR3 length: 17
J gene: TRDJ1
V gene: TRDV1
CDR3 protein: ALGEPRDWGRYTRWKLI

clone size: few
CDR3 length: 16
J gene: TRDJ1
V gene: TRDV1
CDR3 protein: ALGGNYQSQYSTDKLI

clone size: -
CDR3 length: 22
J gene: TRDJ1
V gene: TRDV1
CDR3 protein: ALGELLVPLGILSPDENTDKLI

clone size: few
CDR3 length: 11
J gene: TRDJ4
V gene: TRDV3
CDR3 protein: AYTTLFFFTLI

clone size: few
CDR3 length: 15
J gene: TRDJ1
V gene: TRDV1
CDR3 protein: ALGDPWGSTDTDKLI

clone size: few
CDR3 length: 19
J gene: TRDJ1
V gene: TRDV1
CDR3 protein: ALGESRSSTGGYLADDKLI

clone size: few
CDR3 length: 15
J gene: TRDJ1
V gene: TRDV1
CDR3 protein: ALGESVVGMYTDKLI

clone size: -
CDR3 length: 20
J gene: TRDJ1
V gene: TRDV1
CDR3 protein: ALGECPIVLGETIGYTDKLI

clone size: -
CDR3 length: 17
J gene: TRDJ1
V gene: TRDV1
CDR3 protein: ALGAASYAGGPYTDKLI

clone size: many
CDR3 length: 17
J gene: TRDJ1
V gene: TRDV2
CDR3 protein: ACDTESGGYATSPDKLI

clone size: few
CDR3 length: 14
J gene: TRDJ1
V gene: TRDV1
CDR3 protein: ALGGPSAGFTNKLI

clone size: -
CDR3 length: 16
J gene: TRDJ1
V gene: TRDV2
CDR3 protein: ACDTPTYWGIRLVKLI

clone size: -
CDR3 length: 17
J gene: TRDJ1
V gene: TRDV1
CDR3 protein: ALGELGNSYEGYTDKLI

clone size: -
CDR3 length: 16
J gene: TRDJ1
V gene: TRDV1
CDR3 protein: ALGERNHVGGNSDKLI

clone size: -
CDR3 length: 21
J gene: TRDJ1
V gene: TRDV1
CDR3 protein: ALGELPLLGDGVFFGRTDKLI

clone size: few
CDR3 length: 22
J gene: TRDJ1
V gene: TRDV1
CDR3 protein: ALGELKVLLTGGYFLGSTDKLI

clone size: -
CDR3 length: 18
J gene: TRDJ1
V gene: TRDV1
CDR3 protein: ALGAMVGDYLILHTDKLI